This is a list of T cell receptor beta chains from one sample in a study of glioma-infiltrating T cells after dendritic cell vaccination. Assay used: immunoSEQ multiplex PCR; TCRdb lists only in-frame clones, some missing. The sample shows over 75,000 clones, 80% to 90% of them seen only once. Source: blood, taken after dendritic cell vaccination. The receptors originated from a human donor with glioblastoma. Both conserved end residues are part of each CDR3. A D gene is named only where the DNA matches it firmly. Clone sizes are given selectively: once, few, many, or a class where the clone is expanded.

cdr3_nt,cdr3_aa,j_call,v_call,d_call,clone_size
TGTGCCAGCAGTGACTCGGCCGCCGGACGGGGTGAGCAGTTCTTC,CASSDSAAGRGEQFF,TRBJ2-1,TRBV6-1,-,-
TGCGCCAGCAGTGATTCCCCCCAACCTCTGGGCCTCGATACGCAGTATTTT,CASSDSPQPLGLDTQYF,TRBJ2-3,TRBV10-1,-,-
TGTGCCAGCAGCGCAGGGACTCACGGGGGCAATGAGCAGTTCTTC,CASSAGTHGGNEQFF,TRBJ2-1,TRBV2,-,once
TGCAGCGCAGTCGTACAGGCGAACCCCACAGATACGCAGTATTTT,CSAVVQANPTDTQYF,TRBJ2-3,TRBV29-1,-,-
TGCGCCAGCAGCTTGGGAAGAGACAGGGGGCAACCCAGCTCCTACGAGCAGTACTTC,CASSLGRDRGQPSSYEQYF,TRBJ2-7,TRBV5-1,TRBD1,-
TGTGCCAGCAGTTTCACGGACAGGGAGGGAAATGAGCAGTTCTTC,CASSFTDREGNEQFF,TRBJ2-1,TRBV6-4,-,few
TGCGCCAGCAGCTTTACTCCAACCCTCTCCTACGAGCAGTACTTC,CASSFTPTLSYEQYF,TRBJ2-7,TRBV5-1,-,-
TGTGCTAGTGGTTTGCGACAGGGGGCAGGAGATACGCAGTATTTT,CASGLRQGAGDTQYF,TRBJ2-3,TRBV12-5,TRBD1,-
TGTGCCAGCAGTGAGTTGGAGCGGGGGGGCCAAGAGACCCAGTACTTC,CASSELERGGQETQYF,TRBJ2-5,TRBV2,TRBD2,-
TGTGCCAGTGGCCCGGGGGGGTTTGGACACTCTGGAAACACCATATATTTT,CASGPGGFGHSGNTIYF,TRBJ1-3,TRBV19,-,-
TGTGCCAGTAGTAGCCAACAGGGGGACCAAGAGACCCAGTACTTC,CASSSQQGDQETQYF,TRBJ2-5,TRBV19,TRBD1,-
TGTGCCAGCAGCAAAATAGAGGCAGGGCTGTCTGGGGCCAACGTCCTGACTTTC,CASSKIEAGLSGANVLTF,TRBJ2-6,TRBV21-1,-,-
TGTGCCAGCAGCCTGAACAGGGCATATGGCTACACCTTC,CASSLNRAYGYTF,TRBJ1-2,TRBV5-6,-,-
TGTGCCAGCAGCTCGGAGGAGGCCTACGAGCAGTACTTC,CASSSEEAYEQYF,TRBJ2-7,TRBV7-9,-,-
TGTGCCAGCATCCCCGGACAGGGACAGGGTTCACCCCTCCACTTT,CASIPGQGQGSPLHF,TRBJ1-6,TRBV2,TRBD1,many
TGTGCCAGCAGCGACAGCACCTACAATGAGCAGTTCTTC,CASSDSTYNEQFF,TRBJ2-1,TRBV9,-,medium-sized
TGTGCCAGTGGTCGACGGGGGAGGGACTATGGCTACACCTTC,CASGRRGRDYGYTF,TRBJ1-2,TRBV19,-,-
TGCGCCAGCAGCGGAGGACTAGCGGGCGTGAGCTCCTACGAGCAGTACTTC,CASSGGLAGVSSYEQYF,TRBJ2-7,TRBV5-1,TRBD2,-
TGTGCCAGCTCACCACACCCCCAGGAGACCCAGTACTTC,CASSPHPQETQYF,TRBJ2-5,TRBV18,-,-
TGTGCCACCAGCAGAGAACTCCGTCGGGGCACAGATACGCAGTATTTT,CATSRELRRGTDTQYF,TRBJ2-3,TRBV15,-,-
TGTGCCAGCTCACCACCGGGGGCAGGCATGAACACTGAAGCTTTCTTT,CASSPPGAGMNTEAFF,TRBJ1-1,TRBV18,-,-
TGTGCCAGCAGTTACTCAATAGCGGGGGGTTATGGTGAGCAGTTCTTC,CASSYSIAGGYGEQFF,TRBJ2-1,TRBV6-5,TRBD2,-
TGCGCCAGCAGTGGACAGGGAATTCTTGGTACGCAGTATTTT,CASSGQGILGTQYF,TRBJ2-3,TRBV10-1,TRBD1,-
TGCGCCAGCAGCTCGGGGACAAGGAACACTGAAGCTTTCTTT,CASSSGTRNTEAFF,TRBJ1-1,TRBV5-1,-,few